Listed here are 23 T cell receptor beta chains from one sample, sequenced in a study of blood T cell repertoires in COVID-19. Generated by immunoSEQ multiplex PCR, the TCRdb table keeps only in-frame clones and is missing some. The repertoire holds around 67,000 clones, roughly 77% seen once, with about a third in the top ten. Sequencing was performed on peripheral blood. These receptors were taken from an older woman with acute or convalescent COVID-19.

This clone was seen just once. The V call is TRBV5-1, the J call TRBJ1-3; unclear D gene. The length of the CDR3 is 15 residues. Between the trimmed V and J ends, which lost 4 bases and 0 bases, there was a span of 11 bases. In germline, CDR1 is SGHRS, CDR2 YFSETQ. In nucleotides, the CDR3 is TGCGCCAGCAGCCTCTATTCCTTCTCTGGAAACACCATATATTTT. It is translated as CASSLYSFSGNTIYF.

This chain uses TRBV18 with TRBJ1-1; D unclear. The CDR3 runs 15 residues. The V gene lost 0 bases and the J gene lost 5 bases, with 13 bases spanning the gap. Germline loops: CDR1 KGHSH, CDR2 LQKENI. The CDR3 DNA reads TGTGCCAGCTCACCACCAGGACTAGTGGGGACTGAAGCTTTCTTT. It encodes CASSPPGLVGTEAFF.

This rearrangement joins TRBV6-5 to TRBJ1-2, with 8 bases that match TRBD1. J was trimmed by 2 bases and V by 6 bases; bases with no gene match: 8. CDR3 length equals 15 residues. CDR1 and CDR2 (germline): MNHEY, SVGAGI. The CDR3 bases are TGTGCCAGCAGCGCCGGAACAGGGGGAAACTATGGCTACACCTTC. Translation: CASSAGTGGNYGYTF.

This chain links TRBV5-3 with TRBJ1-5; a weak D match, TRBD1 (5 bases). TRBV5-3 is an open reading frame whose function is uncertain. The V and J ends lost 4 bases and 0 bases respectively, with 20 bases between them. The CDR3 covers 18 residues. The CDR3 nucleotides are TGTGCCAGAAGCCCTAGGACACCCCGACCCTTTAGCAATCAGCCCCAGCATTTT. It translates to CARSPRTPRPFSNQPQHF.

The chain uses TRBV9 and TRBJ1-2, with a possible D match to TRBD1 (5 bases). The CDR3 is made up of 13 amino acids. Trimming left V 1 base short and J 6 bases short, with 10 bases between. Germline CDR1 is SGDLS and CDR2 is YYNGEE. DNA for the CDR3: TGTGCCAGCAGCGTACAGGGTTCGGATGGCTACACCTTC. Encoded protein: CASSVQGSDGYTF. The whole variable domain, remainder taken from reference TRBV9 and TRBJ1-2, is DSGVTQTPKHLITATGQRVTLRCSPRSGDLSVYWYQQSLDQGLQFLIQYYNGEERAKGNILERFSAQQFPDLHSELNLSSLELGDSALYFCASSVQGSDGYTFGSGTRLTVV.

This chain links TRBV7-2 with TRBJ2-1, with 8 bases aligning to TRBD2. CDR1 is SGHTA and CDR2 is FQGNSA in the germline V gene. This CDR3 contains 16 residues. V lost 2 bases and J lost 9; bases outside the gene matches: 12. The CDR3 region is CASSLSFGGRLGEQFF. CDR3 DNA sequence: TGTGCCAGCAGCTTAAGTTTCGGCGGGAGGCTCGGTGAGCAGTTCTTC.

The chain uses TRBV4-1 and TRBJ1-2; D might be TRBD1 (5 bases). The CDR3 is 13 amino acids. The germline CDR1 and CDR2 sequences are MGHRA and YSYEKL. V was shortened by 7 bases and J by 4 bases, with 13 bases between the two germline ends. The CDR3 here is CASTREGSYGYTF. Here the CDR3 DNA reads TGCGCCAGCACCCGAGAGGGGAGCTATGGCTACACCTTC.

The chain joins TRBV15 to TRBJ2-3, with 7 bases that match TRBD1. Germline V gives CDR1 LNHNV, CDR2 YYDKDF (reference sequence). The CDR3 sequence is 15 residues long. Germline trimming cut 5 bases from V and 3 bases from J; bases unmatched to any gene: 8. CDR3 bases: TGTGCCACCAGCTCACGACAGGGAACGACAGATACGCAGTATTTT. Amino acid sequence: CATSSRQGTTDTQYF.

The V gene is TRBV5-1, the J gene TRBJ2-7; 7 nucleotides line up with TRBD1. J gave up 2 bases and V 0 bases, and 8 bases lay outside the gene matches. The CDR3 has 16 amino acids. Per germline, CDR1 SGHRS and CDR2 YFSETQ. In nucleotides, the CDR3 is TGCGCCAGCAGCTTGGAAGGGGGACAGAGGGCCTACGAGCAGTACTTC. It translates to CASSLEGGQRAYEQYF.

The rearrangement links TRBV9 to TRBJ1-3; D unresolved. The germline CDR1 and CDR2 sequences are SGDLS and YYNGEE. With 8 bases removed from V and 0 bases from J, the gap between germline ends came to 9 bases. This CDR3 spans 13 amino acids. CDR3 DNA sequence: TGTGCCAGTGAGAGGGACTCTGGAAACACCATATATTTT. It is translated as CASERDSGNTIYF.

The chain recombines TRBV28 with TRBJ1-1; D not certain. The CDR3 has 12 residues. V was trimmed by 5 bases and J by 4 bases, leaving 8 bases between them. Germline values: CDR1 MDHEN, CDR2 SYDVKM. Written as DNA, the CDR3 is TGTGCCAGCAGTGGGCTTTTCACTGAAGCTTTCTTT. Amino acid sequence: CASSGLFTEAFF.

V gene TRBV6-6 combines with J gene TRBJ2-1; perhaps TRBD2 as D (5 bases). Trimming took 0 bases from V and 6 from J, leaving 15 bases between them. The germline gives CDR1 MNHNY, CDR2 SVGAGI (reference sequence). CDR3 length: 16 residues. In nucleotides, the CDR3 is TGTGCCAGCAGTTACTCGACCCCGGGAAGAGGCAATGAGCAGTTCTTC. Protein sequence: CASSYSTPGRGNEQFF.

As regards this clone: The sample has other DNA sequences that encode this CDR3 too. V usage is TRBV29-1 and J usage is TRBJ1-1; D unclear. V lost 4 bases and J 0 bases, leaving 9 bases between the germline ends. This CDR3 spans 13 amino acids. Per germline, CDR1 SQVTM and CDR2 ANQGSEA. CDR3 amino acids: CSVVRGLNTEAFF. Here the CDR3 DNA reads TGCAGCGTTGTGCGAGGATTGAACACTGAAGCTTTCTTT.

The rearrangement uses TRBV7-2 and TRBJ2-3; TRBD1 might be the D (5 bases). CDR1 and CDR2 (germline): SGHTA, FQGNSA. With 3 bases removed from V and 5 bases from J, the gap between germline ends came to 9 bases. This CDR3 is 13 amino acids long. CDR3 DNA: TGTGCCAGCAGCTTTTCGCAGGGAGATACGCAGTATTTT. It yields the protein CASSFSQGDTQYF. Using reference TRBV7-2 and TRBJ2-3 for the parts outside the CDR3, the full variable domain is GAGVSQSPSNKVTEKGKDVELRCDPISGHTALYWYRQSLGQGLEFLIYFQGNSAPDKSGLPSDRFSAERTGGSVSTLTIQRTQQEDSAVYLCASSFSQGDTQYFGPGTRLTVL.

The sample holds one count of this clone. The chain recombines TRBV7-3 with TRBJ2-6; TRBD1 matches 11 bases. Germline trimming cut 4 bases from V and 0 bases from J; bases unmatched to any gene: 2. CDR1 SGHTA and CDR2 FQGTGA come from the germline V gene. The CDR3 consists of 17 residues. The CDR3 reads CASSSGTGGSGANVLTF. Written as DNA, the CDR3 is TGTGCCAGCAGCTCCGGGACAGGGGGCTCTGGGGCCAACGTCCTGACTTTC.

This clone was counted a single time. DNA for the CDR3: TGCGCCAGCACCCAGGTGGGCGAGCAGTACTTC. It specifies CASTQVGEQYF. V usage is TRBV5-1 and J usage is TRBJ2-7; no clear D. The length of the CDR3 is 11 residues. Germline CDR1 and CDR2: SGHRS and YFSETQ. Trimming stripped 6 bases from V and 6 bases from J, with 10 bases between.

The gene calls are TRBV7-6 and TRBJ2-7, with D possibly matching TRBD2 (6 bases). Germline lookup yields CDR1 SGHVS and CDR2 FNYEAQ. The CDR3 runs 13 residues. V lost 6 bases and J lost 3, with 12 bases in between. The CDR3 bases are TGTGCCAGCAGTCGTAGCGGAGTCTACGAGCAGTACTTC. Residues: CASSRSGVYEQYF.

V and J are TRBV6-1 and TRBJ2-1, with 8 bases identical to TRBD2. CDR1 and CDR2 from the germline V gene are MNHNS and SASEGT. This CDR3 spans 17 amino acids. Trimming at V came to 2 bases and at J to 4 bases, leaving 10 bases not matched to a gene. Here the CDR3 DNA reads TGTGCCAGCAGTGAATTTAGAGCGGGAGATATTTACAATGAGCAGTTCTTC. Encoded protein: CASSEFRAGDIYNEQFF.

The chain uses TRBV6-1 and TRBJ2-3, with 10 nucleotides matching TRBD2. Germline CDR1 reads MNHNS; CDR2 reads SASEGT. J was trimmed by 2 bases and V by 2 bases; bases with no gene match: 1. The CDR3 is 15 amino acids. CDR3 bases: TGTGCCAGCAGTGAAACTAGCGGGGTCACAGATACGCAGTATTTT. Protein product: CASSETSGVTDTQYF.

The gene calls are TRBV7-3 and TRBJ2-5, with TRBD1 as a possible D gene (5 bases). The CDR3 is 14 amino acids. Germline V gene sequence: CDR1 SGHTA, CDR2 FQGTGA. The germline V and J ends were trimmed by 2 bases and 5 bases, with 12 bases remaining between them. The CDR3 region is CASSLWGRAETQYF. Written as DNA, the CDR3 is TGTGCCAGCAGCTTATGGGGCAGGGCGGAGACCCAGTACTTC.

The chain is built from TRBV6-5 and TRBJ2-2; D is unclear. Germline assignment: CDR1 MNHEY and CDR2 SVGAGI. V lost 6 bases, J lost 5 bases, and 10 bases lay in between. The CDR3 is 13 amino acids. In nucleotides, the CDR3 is TGTGCCAGCAGACCCCTGGCTACCGGGGAGCTGTTTTTT. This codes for CASRPLATGELFF.

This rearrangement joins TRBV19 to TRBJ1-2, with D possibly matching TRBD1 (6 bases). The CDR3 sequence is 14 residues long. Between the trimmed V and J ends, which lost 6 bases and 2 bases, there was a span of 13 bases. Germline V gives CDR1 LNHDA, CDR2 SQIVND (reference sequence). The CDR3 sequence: CASRPGQLNYGYTF. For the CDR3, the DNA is TGTGCCAGTAGGCCCGGACAGCTGAACTATGGCTACACCTTC.

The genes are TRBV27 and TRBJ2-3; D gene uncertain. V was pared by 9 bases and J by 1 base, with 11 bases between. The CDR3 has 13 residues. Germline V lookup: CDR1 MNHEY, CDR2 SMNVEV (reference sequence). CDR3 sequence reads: CASHFTGTDTQYF. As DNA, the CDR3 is TGTGCCAGTCATTTCACTGGCACAGATACGCAGTATTTT.